Shown below are 17 T cell receptor beta chains from a single sample sequenced in a study of blood T cell repertoires in COVID-19. The assay was immunoSEQ multiplex PCR, and TCRdb's table has in-frame clones only and misses some. The sample lists over 200,000 clones; roughly 86% were seen once. The material sequenced was peripheral blood. Receptors were obtained from a woman between 25 and 40 years old who had recovered from COVID-19.

CDR3 protein: CASGFGQGQEKLFF. DNA of the CDR3: TGTGCTAGTGGTTTCGGCCAGGGTCAAGAAAAACTGTTTTTT. The chain is built from TRBV12-5 and TRBJ1-4; possibly TRBD1 for D (5 bases). Trimming cost V 3 bases and J 8 bases, with 13 bases left between them. Germline V gene sequence: CDR1 LGHNT, CDR2 FRNRAP. There are 14 residues in the CDR3.

This clone was picked up a small number of times. J is TRBJ1-5 and V is TRBV19, with a weak D call TRBD1 (6 bases). The CDR3 has 15 amino acids. V was clipped by 1 base and J by 5 bases, with 12 bases between them. Germline V lookup: CDR1 LNHDA, CDR2 SQIVND (reference sequence). CDR3: CASSIGGGADQPQHF. The CDR3 nucleotides read TGTGCCAGTAGTATAGGCGGGGGGGCGGATCAGCCCCAGCATTTT. Full variable domain (outside the CDR3, taken from reference TRBV19 and TRBJ1-5): DGGITQSPKYLFRKEGQNVTLSCEQNLNHDAMYWYRQDPGQGLRLIYYSQIVNDFQKGDIAEGYSVSREKKESFPLTVTSAQKNPTAFYLCASSIGGGADQPQHFGDGTRLSIL.

The rearrangement links TRBV7-3 to TRBJ2-7; 9 bases are shared with TRBD2. Germline loops: CDR1 SGHTA, CDR2 FQGTGA. The CDR3 totals 15 residues. V gave up 5 bases and J gave up 5 bases; unmatched junction bases: 10. The CDR3 DNA reads TGTGCCAGCAGCCCAATGGCGGGGGGGTTACACGAGCAGTACTTC. Translating it yields CASSPMAGGLHEQYF.

The chain is built from TRBV2 and TRBJ2-3; weak D call: TRBD2 (6 bases). This CDR3 has 14 residues. V dropped 6 bases and J dropped 0 bases, with 10 bases sitting between them. Looked up from germline, CDR1 is SNHLY and CDR2 is FYNNEI. CDR3 amino acids: CASRLAASTDTQYF. DNA of the CDR3: TGTGCCAGCAGATTAGCGGCTAGCACAGATACGCAGTATTTT.

The gene calls are TRBV9 and TRBJ2-1; 9 bases agree with TRBD1. CDR3 length: 18 amino acids. The germline CDR1 and CDR2 sequences are SGDLS and YYNGEE. V was clipped by 3 bases and J by 3 bases; unmatched bases: 13. The CDR3 reads CASSEISLDRGIYNEQFF. The CDR3 bases are TGTGCCAGCAGCGAAATTTCATTAGACAGGGGGATCTACAATGAGCAGTTCTTC.

This chain uses TRBV5-1 with TRBJ2-1; D unclear. V dropped 0 bases and J dropped 4 bases, with 8 bases sitting between them. The CDR3 spans 14 residues. Germline V lookup: CDR1 SGHRS, CDR2 YFSETQ. In nucleotides, the CDR3 is TGCGCCAGCAGCTTGGAAGTCAGATACAATGAGCAGTTCTTC. This codes for CASSLEVRYNEQFF.

The V and J genes are TRBV5-1 and TRBJ2-1; weak D call: TRBD1 (6 bases). The CDR3 totals 14 residues. CDR1 and CDR2 (germline): SGHRS, YFSETQ. Trimming removed 4 bases at V and 5 bases at J, with 13 bases between. CDR3 protein: CASSITQGNNEQFF. CDR3 DNA sequence: TGCGCCAGCAGCATCACTCAGGGGAACAATGAGCAGTTCTTC.

The CDR3 coding sequence is TGTGCCTGGAACGGCGGCATCTCCTACAATGAGCAGTTCTTC. Protein sequence: CAWNGGISYNEQFF. V usage is TRBV30 and J usage is TRBJ2-1; D call uncertain. The CDR3 is made up of 14 amino acids. V gave up 4 bases and J gave up 0 bases, with 10 bases separating them. Germline CDR1 reads GTSNPN; CDR2 reads SVGIG (reference sequence). Full variable domain (missing parts from reference TRBV30 and TRBJ2-1): SQTIHQWPATLVQPVGSPLSLECTVEGTSNPNLYWYRQAAGRGLQLLFYSVGIGQISSEVPQNLSASRPQDRQFILSSKKLLLSDSGFYLCAWNGGISYNEQFFGPGTRLTVL.

V and J are TRBV7-8 and TRBJ1-6, with D unclear. CDR1 and CDR2 (germline): SGHVS, FQNEAQ. The CDR3 extends over 14 amino acids. Trimming cost V 2 bases and J 6 bases, with 8 bases left between them. CDR3: CASSLLPSNSPLHF. In nucleotides, the CDR3 is TGTGCCAGCAGCTTATTACCGAGTAATTCACCCCTCCACTTT.

V gene TRBV16 combines with J gene TRBJ2-5; 7 nucleotides agree with TRBD1. From germline, CDR1 is KGHSY and CDR2 FQNENV. The CDR3 covers 15 residues. Trimming took 3 bases from V and 2 from J; bases not matched to a gene: 6. As DNA, the CDR3 is TGTGCCAGCAGCCAGCGACAGGGCAAGCAAGAGACCCAGTACTTC. The encoded protein is CASSQRQGKQETQYF.

V usage is TRBV7-3 and J usage is TRBJ2-1; TRBD2 agrees at 13 bases. There are 16 residues in the CDR3. V shed 4 bases, J shed 8 bases, and the junction held 8 bases outside the gene matches. The V gene's germline CDR1 is SGHTA and CDR2 FQGTGA. The CDR3 sequence: CASSSLPGLAGDEQFF. The CDR3 nucleotides are TGTGCCAGCAGCTCCCTACCCGGACTAGCGGGGGATGAGCAGTTCTTC.

The chain combines TRBV19 with TRBJ2-3; 7 positions agree with TRBD2. V was pared by 6 bases and J by 4 bases, with 16 bases of the junction left unmatched. From germline, CDR1 is LNHDA and CDR2 SQIVND (reference sequence). CDR3 length: 17 amino acids. The CDR3 DNA follows: TGTGCCAGTAGGCGCGGGGGAGGGGCATTAGGGGCAGATACGCAGTATTTT. Its translation: CASRRGGGALGADTQYF.

This clone was seen a few times. The rearrangement links TRBV2 to TRBJ2-7, with 8 bases aligning to TRBD1. The CDR3 extends over 14 amino acids. The germline V gene encodes CDR1 SNHLY and CDR2 FYNNEI. Trimming removed 2 bases from V and 6 bases from J; junction bases left unmatched: 6. In DNA, the CDR3 is TGTGCCAGCAGTGAAAGGACAGGGAGTTCCGAGCAGTACTTC. Its translation: CASSERTGSSEQYF.

The rearrangement links TRBV7-2 to TRBJ1-2; D gene uncertain. The CDR3 has 14 amino acids. The germline gives CDR1 SGHTA, CDR2 FQGNSA. V was cut by 4 bases and J by 3 bases, with 12 bases left in between. CDR3 bases: TGTGCCAGCAGCTCTAAGGGAGGAGACTATGGCTACACCTTC. Protein sequence: CASSSKGGDYGYTF.

V gene TRBV6-5 combines with J gene TRBJ2-2; no definite D call. The length of the CDR3 is 14 residues. In germline, CDR1 is MNHEY, CDR2 SVGAGI. V was trimmed by 4 bases and J by 3 bases, leaving 9 bases between them. Here the CDR3 DNA reads TGTGCCAGCAGTTCTTCCGGGTACACCGGGGAGCTGTTTTTT. As protein: CASSSSGYTGELFF.

V usage is TRBV9 and J usage is TRBJ2-3, with 7 bases that match TRBD1. From germline, CDR1 is SGDLS and CDR2 YYNGEE. The CDR3 runs 15 residues. V trimming: 0 bases; J trimming: 6 bases; junction bases outside the gene matches: 7. CDR3 sequence reads: CASSVGDSSTDTQYF. CDR3 DNA: TGTGCCAGCAGCGTAGGGGACAGTTCCACGGATACGCAGTATTTT.

The chain uses TRBV4-1 and TRBJ2-6, with 7 bases matching TRBD1. Germline V lookup: CDR1 MGHRA, CDR2 YSYEKL. The V and J ends lost 0 bases and 0 bases, in that order; junction bases with no gene match: 8. The CDR3 has 19 residues. The CDR3 protein is CASSQDKGALSSGANVLTF. The CDR3 nucleotides read TGCGCCAGCAGCCAAGATAAGGGGGCTCTGAGCTCTGGGGCCAACGTCCTGACTTTC.